The 22 T cell receptor beta chains presented below share a single source sample, sequenced in a study of blood T cell repertoires in COVID-19. Generated by immunoSEQ multiplex PCR, the TCRdb table keeps only in-frame clones and is missing some. The sample yields hundreds of thousands of clones, around nine tenths seen once. Material: PBMCs or T cells enriched from blood (not recorded which). These receptors originate from a woman in her 40s who had recovered from COVID-19.

CDR3 protein: CASRGTGAPAAREQYF. DNA of the CDR3: TGTGCCAGCAGGGGAACAGGGGCCCCGGCGGCTAGGGAGCAGTACTTC. The gene calls are TRBV28 and TRBJ2-7, with 7 nucleotides matching TRBD1. V shed 6 bases, J shed 7 bases, and the junction held 18 bases outside the gene matches. This CDR3 region has 16 residues. Germline-derived CDR1 and CDR2 are MDHEN and SYDVKM.

The chain couples TRBV19 to TRBJ2-6; 11 bases match TRBD2. Germline values: CDR1 LNHDA, CDR2 SQIVND (reference sequence). J gave up 0 bases and V 2 bases, and 12 bases lay outside the gene matches. The CDR3 is 21 amino acids. In DNA, the CDR3 is TGTGCCAGTAGTATACTATACGGGACTAGCGGACCTCACTCTGGGGCCAACGTCCTGACTTTC. Amino acids: CASSILYGTSGPHSGANVLTF.

The rearrangement joins TRBV18 to TRBJ1-2; the D gene is possibly TRBD1 (6 bases). Germline CDR1 KGHSH, CDR2 LQKENI. The CDR3 consists of 15 residues. V lost 5 bases and J lost 8, with 21 bases in between. The CDR3 loop is CASSESWSGDGGYTF. CDR3 in DNA: TGTGCCAGCTCAGAGTCGTGGTCAGGGGATGGCGGCTACACCTTC.

The gene calls are TRBV15 and TRBJ2-5, with 9 nucleotides matching TRBD2. The germline CDR1 and CDR2 sequences are LNHNV and YYDKDF (reference sequence). The trim removed 3 bases at V and 0 bases at J, leaving 8 bases unmatched. The CDR3 spans 17 residues. The CDR3 coding sequence is TGTGCCACCAGCAGGCAACTAGCGGGCGGGGACCAAGAGACCCAGTACTTC. Translation: CATSRQLAGGDQETQYF.

In the case of this clone: The same CDR3 is also encoded by other DNA sequences in this sample. This sequence joins TRBV5-1 and TRBJ2-2; perhaps TRBD2 as D (6 bases). The V gene lost 0 bases and the J gene lost 1 base, with 10 bases spanning the gap. Germline V gene data show CDR1 as SGHRS and CDR2 as YFSETQ. The CDR3 has 16 residues. The CDR3 protein is CASSLGSGRNTGELFF. CDR3 nucleotide sequence: TGCGCCAGCAGCTTGGGGTCCGGGAGGAACACCGGGGAGCTGTTTTTT.

The chain is built from TRBV7-2 and TRBJ2-2, with D tentatively TRBD2 (6 bases). Trimming removed 7 bases at V and 3 bases at J, with 18 bases between. The CDR3 spans 16 residues. CDR1 is SGHTA, CDR2 FQGNSA, per germline. CDR3 nucleotides: TGTGCCAGCACCCTGTGGGGCGGGGTGTACACCGGGGAGCTGTTTTTT. Protein sequence: CASTLWGGVYTGELFF.

V usage is TRBV10-3 and J usage is TRBJ2-2, with D possibly TRBD2 on 5 matching bases. Trimming removed 6 bases at V and 7 bases at J, with 12 bases between. The CDR3 is 13 residues long. Germline lookup yields CDR1 ENHRY and CDR2 SYGVKD. The CDR3 bases are TGTGCCATCAGCGGGGTACTGGGCGGGGAGCTGTTTTTT. Protein sequence: CAISGVLGGELFF.

This chain uses TRBV6-2 or TRBV6-3 with TRBJ2-7; 14 bases line up with TRBD2. The CDR3 is made up of 18 amino acids. The germline CDR1 and CDR2 sequences are MNHEY and SVGEGT. Losses at the gene ends were 4 bases for V and 7 bases for J; bases not matched to a gene: 15. CDR3 in amino acids: CASSFVYGTSGGEREQYF. CDR3 DNA: TGTGCCAGCAGTTTCGTCTACGGGACTAGCGGGGGTGAGAGGGAGCAGTACTTC.

The chain uses TRBV18 and TRBJ2-1, with D maybe TRBD1 (6 bases). CDR1 is KGHSH and CDR2 is LQKENI in the germline V gene. CDR3 length: 14 amino acids. V was shortened by 4 bases and J by 6 bases, with 13 bases between the two germline ends. CDR3 loop: CASSLQGNGNEQFF. CDR3 coding DNA: TGTGCCAGCTCACTGCAGGGGAATGGCAATGAGCAGTTCTTC.

The rearrangement joins TRBV11-2 to TRBJ2-7; tentatively, D is TRBD1 (5 bases). V was cut by 0 bases and J by 4 bases, with 13 bases left in between. The length of the CDR3 is 15 residues. Germline assignment: CDR1 SGHAT and CDR2 FQNNGV. CDR3 in DNA: TGTGCCAGCAGCTTAGATAAGGGGATTAGTTACGAGCAGTACTTC. Translation gives CASSLDKGISYEQYF.

The chain uses TRBV3-1 (or the pseudogene TRBV3-2) and TRBJ2-1; TRBD1 might be the D (6 bases). Trimming removed 4 bases from V and 0 bases from J, with 10 bases in between. The CDR3 contains 15 residues. CDR1 and CDR2 (germline): LGHDT, YNNKEL (reference sequence). CDR3 sequence (DNA): TGTGCCAGCAGCCGGGGACAAAGCTCCTACAATGAGCAGTTCTTC. This gives the protein CASSRGQSSYNEQFF.

V usage is TRBV7-8 and J usage is TRBJ2-5; possibly TRBD1 for D (5 bases). Trimming removed 4 bases from V and 5 bases from J, with 14 bases in between. Looked up from germline, CDR1 is SGHVS and CDR2 is FQNEAQ. The CDR3 consists of 14 residues. The CDR3 DNA follows: TGTGCCAGCAGCTCGCGCCAGGGTTTCGAGACCCAGTACTTC. Amino acids: CASSSRQGFETQYF.

The CDR3 DNA reads TGTGCCAGCAGTTACGAATCAGGGTATGGCTACACCTTC. Protein: CASSYESGYGYTF. The V call is TRBV6-5, the J call TRBJ1-2; a weak D match, TRBD1 (5 bases). The V end lost 2 bases, the J end lost 5 bases, and 9 bases lay between the germline ends. This CDR3 has 13 amino acids. CDR1 and CDR2 from the germline V gene are MNHEY and SVGAGI.

Comments on this clone: The junction shows a germline mismatch at one end, possibly a read error. This sequence joins TRBV7-2 and TRBJ2-1; D is perhaps TRBD2 (10 bases). The CDR3 has 16 amino acids. The germline V gene has CDR1 SGHTA and CDR2 FQGNSA. The CDR3 DNA follows: TGTGCCAGCAGGTTAGCGGGGGGACAGGGTTACAATGAGCAGTTCTTC. Translating it yields CASRLAGGQGYNEQFF.

This sequence joins TRBV19 and TRBJ1-1; 7 bases match TRBD1. With 5 bases clipped from V and 4 bases from J, the junction kept 7 bases outside the gene matches. The CDR3 is 14 residues long. Germline V CDR1 and CDR2: LNHDA, SQIVND (reference sequence). The CDR3 region has the DNA TGTGCCAGTAGTGTCGACAGGGTTAGCACTGAAGCTTTCTTT. Translated, it gives CASSVDRVSTEAFF.

This chain joins TRBV7-3 and TRBJ2-1; 7 bases line up with TRBD2. This CDR3 has 18 residues. CDR1 and CDR2 from the germline V gene are SGHTA and FQGTGA. The ends lost 0 bases at V and 1 base at J; junction bases unmatched: 9. Here the CDR3 reads CASSLTVGLAESYNEQFF. DNA of the CDR3: TGTGCCAGCAGCTTAACAGTGGGTCTAGCGGAGTCCTACAATGAGCAGTTCTTC.

V and J are TRBV28 and TRBJ1-2, with 10 bases identical to TRBD1. V trimming: 8 bases; J trimming: 4 bases; junction bases outside the gene matches: 7. This CDR3 spans 14 amino acids. CDR1 and CDR2 from the germline V gene are MDHEN and SYDVKM. The chain's CDR3 is CASAGTGVIYGYTF. Written as DNA, the CDR3 is TGTGCCAGCGCCGGGACAGGGGTGATCTATGGCTACACCTTC.

This clone has just one count. This chain connects TRBV24-1 to TRBJ2-1; TRBD2 agrees at 7 bases. Germline CDR1 is KGHDR and CDR2 is SFDVKD. This CDR3 contains 16 residues. J lost 1 base, V lost 4 bases, and 6 bases had no gene match. The CDR3 coding sequence is TGTGCCACCAGTGAATCCGGGGGAGGGTCCTACAATGAGCAGTTCTTC. Protein product: CATSESGGGSYNEQFF.

Turning to this clone: A read error may account for a junction end that differs from germline. The chain links TRBV5-4 to TRBJ2-7, with 11 bases matching TRBD1. The CDR3 is 14 amino acids. Germline lookup yields CDR1 SGHNT and CDR2 YYREEE (reference sequence). CDR3 loop: CASSLDPYGTGGPF. CDR3 nucleotide sequence: TGTGCCAGCAGCTTGGACCCTTACGGGACAGGGGGACCCTTC.

The V gene is TRBV24-1, the J gene TRBJ2-1; TRBD2 aligns across 8 bases. With 4 bases clipped from V and 4 bases from J, the junction kept 8 bases outside the gene matches. This CDR3 contains 16 residues. Germline-derived CDR1 and CDR2 are KGHDR and SFDVKD. For the CDR3, the DNA is TGTGCCACCAGTGACGTGCGGGGGGCGGCTTACAATGAGCAGTTCTTC. Translation: CATSDVRGAAYNEQFF.

This CDR3 is CASSLGTSEYEQYF. CDR3 bases: TGTGCCAGCAGCTTAGGGACTAGCGAATACGAGCAGTACTTC. V is TRBV7-8 and J is TRBJ2-7; 9 positions agree with TRBD2. CDR3 length equals 14 residues. Per the germline V gene, CDR1 is SGHVS and CDR2 is FQNEAQ. Germline trimming cut 1 base from V and 4 bases from J; bases unmatched to any gene: 2.

This clone was found once. The V and J genes are TRBV10-3 and TRBJ1-3, with unresolved D. V was shortened by 8 bases and J by 0 bases, with 11 bases between the two germline ends. Germline CDR1 reads ENHRY; CDR2 reads SYGVKD. The length of the CDR3 is 14 residues. The DNA of the CDR3 is TGTGCCATCGGCGGGCAGAGCTCTGGAAACACCATATATTTT. Protein sequence: CAIGGQSSGNTIYF.